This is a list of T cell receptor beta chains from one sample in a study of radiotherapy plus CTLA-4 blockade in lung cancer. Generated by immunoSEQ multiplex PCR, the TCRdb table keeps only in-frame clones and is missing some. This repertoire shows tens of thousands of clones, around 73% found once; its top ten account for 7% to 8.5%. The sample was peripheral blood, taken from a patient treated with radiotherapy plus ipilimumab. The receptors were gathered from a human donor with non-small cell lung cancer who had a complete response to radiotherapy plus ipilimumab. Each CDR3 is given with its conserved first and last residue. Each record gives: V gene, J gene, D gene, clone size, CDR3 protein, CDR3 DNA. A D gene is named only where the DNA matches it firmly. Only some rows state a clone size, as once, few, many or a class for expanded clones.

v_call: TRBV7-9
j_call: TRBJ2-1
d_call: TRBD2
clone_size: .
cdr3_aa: CASSDRTSGRSYNEQFF
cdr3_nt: TGTGCCAGCAGCGATCGGACTAGCGGGAGGTCGTACAATGAGCAGTTCTTC

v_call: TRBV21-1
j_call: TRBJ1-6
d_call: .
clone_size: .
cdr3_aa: CASSKVVGQGIHNSPLHF
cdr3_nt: .

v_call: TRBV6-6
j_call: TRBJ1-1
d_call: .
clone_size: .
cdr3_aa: CASSSQGEGGNTEAFF
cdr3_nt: TGTGCCAGCAGCTCCCAAGGTGAGGGGGGGAACACTGAAGCTTTCTTT

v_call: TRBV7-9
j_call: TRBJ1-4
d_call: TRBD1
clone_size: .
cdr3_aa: CASSLQGGNEKLFF
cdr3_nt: TGTGCCAGCAGCTTACAGGGGGGTAATGAAAAACTGTTTTTT

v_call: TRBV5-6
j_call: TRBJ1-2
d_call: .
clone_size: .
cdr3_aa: CASSFEPGYGYTF
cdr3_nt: TGTGCCAGCAGCTTCGAGCCAGGCTATGGCTACACCTTC

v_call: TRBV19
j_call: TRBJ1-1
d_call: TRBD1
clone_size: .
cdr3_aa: CVTRGLQGAPNTEAFF
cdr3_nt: TGTGTCACCCGGGGCCTACAGGGGGCACCGAACACTGAAGCTTTCTTT

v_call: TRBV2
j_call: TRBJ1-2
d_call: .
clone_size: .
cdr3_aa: CASSNYGYTF
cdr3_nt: TGTGCCAGCAGTAACTATGGCTACACCTTC

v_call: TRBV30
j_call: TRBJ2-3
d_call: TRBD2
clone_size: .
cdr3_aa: CAIGLAGRADTQYF
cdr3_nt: TGTGCCATAGGACTAGCGGGAAGGGCAGATACGCAGTATTTT

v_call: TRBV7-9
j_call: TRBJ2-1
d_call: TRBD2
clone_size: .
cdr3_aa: CASSLSGGNEQFF
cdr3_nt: TGTGCCAGCAGCCTTAGCGGGGGCAATGAGCAGTTCTTC

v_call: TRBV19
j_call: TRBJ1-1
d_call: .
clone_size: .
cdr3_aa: CASSIGSGAGTEAFF
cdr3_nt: TGTGCCAGTAGTATAGGGTCAGGGGCGGGAACTGAAGCTTTCTTT

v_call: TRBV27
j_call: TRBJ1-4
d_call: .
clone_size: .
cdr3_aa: CASSLLYSTNEKLFF
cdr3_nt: TGTGCCAGCAGTTTACTCTACAGTACTAATGAAAAACTGTTTTTT

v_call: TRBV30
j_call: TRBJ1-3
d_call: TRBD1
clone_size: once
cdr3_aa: CAWRSPPGGLGSGNTIYF
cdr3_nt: TGTGCCTGGCGTAGCCCGCCAGGGGGCCTCGGTTCTGGAAACACCATATATTTT

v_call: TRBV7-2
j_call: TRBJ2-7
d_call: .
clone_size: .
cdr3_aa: CASSLTRGRAYEQYF
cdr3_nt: TGTGCCAGCAGCCTGACCAGGGGCAGGGCCTACGAGCAGTACTTC

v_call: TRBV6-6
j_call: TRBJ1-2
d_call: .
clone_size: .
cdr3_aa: CASSYSRDGYTF
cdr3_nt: TGTGCCAGCAGTTACTCCCGGGATGGCTACACCTTC